A single sample gave rise to the 19 T cell receptor beta chains below, sequenced in a study of T cells in Graves' hyperthyroidism and ophthalmopathy. The CDR3 regions of TCR beta were amplified from RNA transcripts. First-round RT-PCR of the TCR CDR3 relied on the HTBI primer set. A single record per CDR3 protein comes from TCRdb applying MiXCR to the multiplex PCR reads. In the table there are about 400,000 distinct CDR3 sequences, 15% of which are singletons. Sequencing was performed on blood. The receptors were gathered from a woman in her 30s with Graves' hyperthyroidism.

This clonotype was seen more than once but under ten times. The chain uses TRBV19 and TRBJ1-1; D uncertain. V dropped 7 bases and J dropped 1 base, with 13 bases sitting between them. Germline CDR1 and CDR2: LNHDA and SQIVND (reference sequence). This CDR3 contains 14 residues. As DNA, the CDR3 is TGTGCCAGTACCTCGCGACACCAGAACACTGAAGCTTTCTTT. Its translation is CASTSRHQNTEAFF.

The chain combines TRBV19 with TRBJ2-5, with 12 bases fitting TRBD2. Looked up from germline, CDR1 is LNHDA and CDR2 is SQIVND (reference sequence). The CDR3 sequence is 15 residues long. Germline trimming cut 6 bases from V and 1 base from J; bases unmatched to any gene: 3. CDR3 DNA sequence: TGTGCCAGTAGGACACTAGCGGGGGGCCAAGAGACCCAGTACTTC. It encodes CASRTLAGGQETQYF.

This clonotype occurred many times. J is TRBJ2-3 and V is TRBV11-3; 8 bases are a match to TRBD1. Germline V gene sequence: CDR1 SGHNT, CDR2 YENEEA. There are 14 residues in the CDR3. After removal of 5 bases from V and 4 bases from J, the junction contained 5 bases not matched to a gene. The CDR3 coding sequence is TGTGCCAGCAGCACAGACAGGGGTGCAGATACGCAGTATTTT. Its protein product is CASSTDRGADTQYF.

This chain uses TRBV10-1 with TRBJ2-1; 13 bases agree with TRBD2. Germline V lookup: CDR1 WNHNN, CDR2 SYGVQD (reference sequence). J gave up 7 bases and V 5 bases, and 5 bases lay outside the gene matches. The CDR3 spans 15 residues. CDR3 region: CASSKLAGGANEQFF. The CDR3 nucleotides read TGCGCCAGCAGTAAACTAGCGGGAGGGGCGAATGAGCAGTTCTTC.

CDR3: CAGRSSGNYNEQFF. The CDR3 DNA follows: TGTGCCGGGAGGTCTAGCGGGAATTACAATGAGCAGTTCTTC. The chain employs TRBV6-1 and TRBJ2-1; 9 bases align to TRBD2. V shed 11 bases, J shed 4 bases, and the junction held 9 bases outside the gene matches. The CDR3 spans 14 residues. The germline gives CDR1 MNHNS, CDR2 SASEGT.

This clonotype was detected many times. The junction differs from germline at one of its ends, possibly a read error. The V and J genes are TRBV7-8 and TRBJ2-2; 7 nucleotides line up with TRBD1. The CDR3 runs to 14 residues. From germline, CDR1 is SGHVS and CDR2 FQNEAQ. The CDR3 here is CASSGTVNPGELFF. The CDR3 DNA follows: TGTGCCAGCAGCGGGACAGTGAACCCCGGGGAGCTGTTTTTT. Supplemented by reference TRBV7-8 and TRBJ2-2, the full variable domain reads GAGVSQSPRYKVAKRGQDVALRCDPISGHVSLFWYQQALGQGPEFLTYFQNEAQLDKSGLPSDRFFAERPEGSVSTLKIQRTQQEDSAVYLCASSGTVNPGELFFGEGSRLTVL.

This clonotype has more than one count but fewer than ten. The CDR3 is CASSPTQDHSGNTIYF. The CDR3 region has the DNA TGTGCCAGCAGTCCCACCCAGGACCACTCTGGAAACACCATATATTTT. The chain combines TRBV6-1 with TRBJ1-3; the D is unclear. Germline values: CDR1 MNHNS, CDR2 SASEGT. This CDR3 is 16 amino acids long. The V gene lost 5 bases and the J gene lost 0 bases, with 14 bases spanning the gap.

This clonotype was picked up many times. The V and J genes are TRBV18 and TRBJ2-2, with unresolved D. The CDR3 is 13 amino acids. V was clipped by 0 bases and J by 5 bases, with 4 bases between them. CDR1 KGHSH and CDR2 LQKENI come from the germline V gene. The CDR3 DNA reads TGTGCCAGCTCACCACCACAAACCGGGGAGCTGTTTTTT. Encoded protein: CASSPPQTGELFF. The full variable domain, with the rest looked up from reference TRBV18 and TRBJ2-2, is NAGVMQNPRHLVRRRGQEARLRCSPMKGHSHVYWYRQLPEEGLKFMVYLQKENIIDESGMPKERFSAEFPKEGPSILRIQQVVRGDSAAYFCASSPPQTGELFFGEGSRLTVL.

This clonotype was counted at least ten times. The chain joins TRBV6-1 to TRBJ1-5; a possible D gene is TRBD1 (6 bases). In germline, CDR1 is MNHNS, CDR2 SASEGT. This CDR3 is built from 15 residues. V was clipped by 3 bases and J by 4 bases, with 13 bases between them. The CDR3 here is CASSEGDKANQPQHF. The CDR3 coding sequence is TGTGCCAGCAGTGAGGGGGACAAGGCAAATCAGCCCCAGCATTTT.

This clonotype has at least ten counts. V gene TRBV11-2 combines with J gene TRBJ2-1, with 8 bases matching TRBD1. Germline loops: CDR1 SGHAT, CDR2 FQNNGV. The CDR3 runs to 18 residues. After removal of 1 base from V and 3 bases from J, the junction contained 11 bases not matched to a gene. The CDR3 reads CASSLGSSGTGYYNEQFF. The CDR3, as DNA: TGTGCCAGCAGCTTAGGTTCCTCCGGGACAGGTTACTACAATGAGCAGTTCTTC.

V gene TRBV20-1 combines with J gene TRBJ2-1; D unclear. Trimming cost V 1 base and J 4 bases, with 8 bases left between them. This CDR3 has 13 residues. Germline loops: CDR1 DFQATT, CDR2 SNEGSKA (reference sequence). The CDR3, as DNA: TGCAGTGCTAGAGGTCAGATGTACAATGAGCAGTTCTTC. Encoded protein: CSARGQMYNEQFF.

This rearrangement joins TRBV16 to TRBJ2-5; a possible D gene is TRBD1 (6 bases). This CDR3 has 16 residues. Germline V gene lookup returns CDR1 KGHSY and CDR2 FQNENV. Trimming left V 5 bases short and J 1 base short, with 17 bases between. Here the CDR3 reads CASSDPTTGTQETQYF. CDR3 nucleotide sequence: TGTGCCAGCAGCGACCCCACTACAGGGACCCAAGAGACCCAGTACTTC.

This clonotype was seen ten or more times. The genes are TRBV2 and TRBJ2-7; D remains unclear. The CDR3 covers 11 residues. CDR1 and CDR2 (germline): SNHLY, FYNNEI. The germline V and J ends were trimmed by 4 bases and 6 bases, with 7 bases remaining between them. The CDR3 nucleotides are TGTGCCAGCAGTGTTGCTCTCGAGCAGTACTTC. Translation gives CASSVALEQYF.

The chain uses TRBV12-3 or TRBV12-4 and TRBJ1-6; no definite D call. This CDR3 spans 15 amino acids. V was pared by 1 base and J by 8 bases, with 12 bases between. The CDR3 spells CASSLEGLGDSPLHF. The CDR3 nucleotides read TGTGCCAGCAGTTTAGAGGGTTTGGGAGATTCACCCCTCCACTTT.

This clonotype was seen many times. The chain has TRBV28 and TRBJ2-7, with no clear D. The CDR3 covers 12 residues. The V end lost 2 bases, the J end lost 3 bases, and 5 bases lay between the germline ends. Germline-derived CDR1 and CDR2 are MDHEN and SYDVKM. The CDR3 reads CASSLIGYEQYF. CDR3 coding DNA: TGTGCCAGCAGTTTAATTGGCTACGAGCAGTACTTC. The whole variable domain, remainder taken from reference TRBV28 and TRBJ2-7, is DVKVTQSSRYLVKRTGEKVFLECVQDMDHENMFWYRQDPGLGLRLIYFSYDVKMKEKGDIPEGYSVSREKKERFSLILESASTNQTSMYLCASSLIGYEQYFGPGTRLTVT.

The gene calls are TRBV20-1 and TRBJ2-3; D may be TRBD1 (6 bases). This CDR3 spans 13 amino acids. V lost 3 bases, J lost 1 base, and 8 bases lay in between. Germline assignment: CDR1 DFQATT and CDR2 SNEGSKA (reference sequence). CDR3: CSASGQRTDTQYF. The CDR3 DNA follows: TGCAGTGCTAGCGGACAGCGCACAGATACGCAGTATTTT.

This clonotype appeared many times. The chain recombines TRBV12-3 or TRBV12-4 with TRBJ2-1; maybe TRBD2 (5 bases). V was pared by 6 bases and J by 8 bases, with 17 bases between. CDR3 length: 14 residues. CDR3 nucleotide sequence: TGTGCCAGCAGAGGCCGGCTAGCTCCCGATGAGCAGTTCTTC. Translated, it gives CASRGRLAPDEQFF.

The chain employs TRBV9 and TRBJ2-1, with TRBD2 as a possible D gene (5 bases). Trimming took off 4 bases at V and 4 bases at J, with 12 bases between the two ends. This CDR3 region has 14 residues. CDR1 and CDR2 (germline): SGDLS, YYNGEE. CDR3 nucleotides: TGTGCCAGCAGCCCTCTCGGGGATTACAATGAGCAGTTCTTC. As protein: CASSPLGDYNEQFF.

Comments on this clonotype: This could be a read error, since a much larger clone is one nucleotide away. The chain joins TRBV7-2 to TRBJ2-3, with 7 positions matching TRBD2. CDR1 is SGHTA and CDR2 is FQGNSA in the germline V gene. The CDR3 is 16 amino acids. Trimming cost V 1 base and J 3 bases; bases outside gene matches: 7. CDR3 sequence: CASSLGTGGFTDTQYF. CDR3 in DNA: TGTGCCAGCAGCTTAGGTACGGGAGGATTTACAGATACGCAGTATTTT. Combining the CDR3 with reference TRBV7-2 and TRBJ2-3 gives the whole variable domain GAGVSQSPSNKVTEKGKDVELRCDPISGHTALYWYRQSLGQGLEFLIYFQGNSAPDKSGLPSDRFSAERTGGSVSTLTIQRTQQEDSAVYLCASSLGTGGFTDTQYFGPGTRLTVL.